The next 30 T cell receptor beta chains were all read from a single sample in a study of T cell repertoires in cytomegalovirus infection. Using its own MiXCR run on the reads, TCRdb lists one record per CDR3 protein. The data show around 270,000 distinct CDR3 sequences, with over 8% seen just once and approximately 15% held by the top ten. Sequencing used PBMCs. These receptors were taken from a human donor in good health (CMV status not recorded). Some clones in this sample may be carry-over from other donors' samples.

Ten or more counts support this clonotype. The V and J genes are TRBV7-8 and TRBJ2-5, with 10 bases lining up with TRBD2. The J segment lost 4 bases and the V segment lost 5 bases, leaving 7 bases of the junction unmatched. The CDR3 has 15 residues. Germline loops: CDR1 SGHVS, CDR2 FQNEAQ. This CDR3 reads CASSLRLAGAETQYF. In DNA, the CDR3 is TGTGCCAGCAGCCTCAGACTAGCGGGCGCAGAGACCCAGTACTTC.

The table lists this clonotype with many counts. The chain is built from TRBV14 and TRBJ2-5; TRBD2 agrees at 9 bases. The ends lost 0 bases at V and 2 bases at J; junction bases unmatched: 4. The germline V gene encodes CDR1 SGHDN and CDR2 FVKESK. The CDR3 sequence is 16 residues long. This CDR3 is CASSQDAGLAQETQYF. The CDR3 DNA follows: TGTGCCAGCAGCCAAGATGCCGGACTAGCGCAAGAGACCCAGTACTTC.

The V call is TRBV5-5, the J call TRBJ2-1; maybe TRBD1 (6 bases). The CDR3 is 14 amino acids. V gave up 4 bases and J gave up 4 bases, with 12 bases separating them. The germline CDR1 and CDR2 sequences are SGHKS and YYEKEE (reference sequence). In DNA, the CDR3 is TGTGCCAGCAGCCCAGGGGCCAATTACAATGAGCAGTTCTTC. Translated: CASSPGANYNEQFF.

This clonotype was detected many times. The CDR3 protein is CASSPRTELFIGYTF. In DNA, the CDR3 is TGTGCCAGCAGCCCTCGGACAGAACTCTTCATTGGCTACACCTTC. The chain is built from TRBV7-2 and TRBJ1-2; TRBD1 is a possible D gene (6 bases). There are 15 residues in the CDR3. Trimming stripped 5 bases from V and 7 bases from J, with 20 bases between. Germline CDR1 is SGHTA and CDR2 is FQGNSA.

This clonotype has a count of ten or more. The rearrangement joins TRBV20-1 to TRBJ1-2; TRBD1 agrees at 10 bases. The V segment lost 6 bases and the J segment 8 bases; nucleotides outside the gene matches: 12. Per the germline V gene, CDR1 is DFQATT and CDR2 is SNEGSKA (reference sequence). This CDR3 spans 14 amino acids. The CDR3 nucleotides read TGCAGTGCCCAGCTCCGGGACAGGGGCGTCGGCTACACCTTC. Translating it yields CSAQLRDRGVGYTF.

The chain links TRBV5-4 to TRBJ1-5; 7 bases agree with TRBD1. With V trimmed by 4 bases and J by 4 bases, 8 bases remained unmatched. The CDR3 runs 15 residues. Germline CDR1 SGHNT, CDR2 YYREEE (reference sequence). CDR3 in DNA: TGTGCCAGCAGCGACGCAGGGGGTGGAAATCAGCCCCAGCATTTT. This codes for CASSDAGGGNQPQHF.

This clonotype was counted at least ten times. The V gene is TRBV7-8, the J gene TRBJ2-7, with a weak D call TRBD2 (5 bases). The CDR3 has 15 amino acids. Trimming took off 4 bases at V and 5 bases at J, with 18 bases between the two ends. Germline lookup yields CDR1 SGHVS and CDR2 FQNEAQ. For the CDR3, the DNA is TGTGCCAGCAGCTCAGGACTTATTCTCGTCCACGAGCAGTACTTC. Protein product: CASSSGLILVHEQYF.

This clonotype was recorded at least ten times. This chain connects TRBV28 to TRBJ2-7; D unresolved. The CDR3 has 14 amino acids. The V and J ends lost 5 bases and 3 bases respectively, with 14 bases between them. CDR1 MDHEN and CDR2 SYDVKM come from the germline V gene. CDR3 nucleotides: TGTGCCAGCAGTGCGACCGGGTTGCTCTACGAGCAGTACTTC. This gives the protein CASSATGLLYEQYF.

This clonotype was seen a handful of times. The V call is TRBV5-1, the J call TRBJ1-6; no firm D call. V lost 4 bases, J lost 10 bases, and 9 bases lay in between. The germline gives CDR1 SGHRS, CDR2 YFSETQ. This CDR3 has 12 amino acids. CDR3 coding DNA: TGCGCCAGCAGCCCCTCGGGCTCACCCCTCCACTTT. Protein: CASSPSGSPLHF.

The chain carries TRBV19 and TRBJ2-1; tentatively, D is TRBD1 (6 bases). The CDR3 length is 16 residues. V lost 2 bases to trimming and J lost 8 bases, with 19 bases between them. CDR1 and CDR2 from the germline V gene are LNHDA and SQIVND (reference sequence). The CDR3 nucleotides read TGTGCCAGTAGTATATCCCATACTGTGAAGGGGGATGAGCAGTTCTTC. It encodes CASSISHTVKGDEQFF.

This clonotype has a handful of counts. V is TRBV20-1 and J is TRBJ1-5; D ambiguous. The germline V gene has CDR1 DFQATT and CDR2 SNEGSKA (reference sequence). The CDR3 contains 15 residues. V gave up 4 bases and J gave up 5 bases, with 18 bases separating them. CDR3 loop: CSAIRPGGMDQPQHF. The CDR3 region has the DNA TGCAGTGCTATCAGGCCAGGAGGGATGGATCAGCCCCAGCATTTT.

The chain is built from TRBV18 and TRBJ1-1; TRBD1 matches at 8 bases. The CDR3 spans 14 residues. Losses at the gene ends were 4 bases for V and 2 bases for J; bases not matched to a gene: 3. Germline-derived CDR1 and CDR2 are KGHSH and LQKENI. Here the CDR3 reads CASSRDRTNTEAFF. CDR3 nucleotide sequence: TGTGCCAGCTCACGGGACAGGACCAACACTGAAGCTTTCTTT.

The table lists this clonotype with a few counts. This sequence joins TRBV9 and TRBJ1-2; no reliable D call. This CDR3 is built from 14 residues. Germline lookup yields CDR1 SGDLS and CDR2 YYNGEE. Trimming shortened V by 4 bases and J by 2 bases, and 12 bases separated the two germline ends. The CDR3 loop reads CASSLEGSNYGYTF. The CDR3 DNA sequence: TGTGCCAGCAGCCTGGAGGGTTCGAACTATGGCTACACCTTC.

The genes are TRBV4-3 and TRBJ2-1; D uncertain. The CDR3 is made up of 15 amino acids. The germline CDR1 and CDR2 sequences are LGHNA and YSLEER. Trimming stripped 6 bases from V and 1 base from J, with 13 bases between. In nucleotides, the CDR3 is TGCGCCAGCAGTCCAGATTTCAGGTCCTACAATGAGCAGTTCTTC. Its translation is CASSPDFRSYNEQFF.

This clonotype turned up a few times. The chain carries TRBV4-1 and TRBJ1-6; possible D gene TRBD1, 5 bases. Looked up from germline, CDR1 is MGHRA and CDR2 is YSYEKL. CDR3 length: 15 residues. Trimming stripped 3 bases from V and 9 bases from J, with 15 bases between. The CDR3 DNA sequence: TGCGCCAGCAGCCAGAGGGCGGGGGAGGGTTCACCCCTCCACTTT. As protein: CASSQRAGEGSPLHF.

This clonotype has a count of ten or more. This chain joins TRBV7-2 and TRBJ1-1; D call uncertain. Trimming cost V 5 bases and J 6 bases, with 10 bases left between them. The CDR3 length is 12 residues. Germline assignment: CDR1 SGHTA and CDR2 FQGNSA. The CDR3 DNA reads as TGTGCCAGCAGCGGAGATATCGCTGAAGCTTTCTTT. It is translated as CASSGDIAEAFF. Full variable domain (outside the CDR3, taken from reference TRBV7-2 and TRBJ1-1): GAGVSQSPSNKVTEKGKDVELRCDPISGHTALYWYRQSLGQGLEFLIYFQGNSAPDKSGLPSDRFSAERTGGSVSTLTIQRTQQEDSAVYLCASSGDIAEAFFGQGTRLTVV.

This clonotype was seen at least ten times. The genes are TRBV7-2 and TRBJ1-2; D uncertain. V lost 2 bases to trimming and J lost 8 bases, with 12 bases between them. The CDR3 extends over 13 amino acids. The germline gives CDR1 SGHTA, CDR2 FQGNSA. The CDR3 protein is CASSLRTHPGYTF. CDR3 DNA sequence: TGTGCCAGCAGCTTAAGGACCCACCCAGGCTACACCTTC.

This clonotype came up many times. This chain links TRBV15 with TRBJ2-2, with TRBD2 as a possible D gene (7 bases). The V gene's germline CDR1 is LNHNV and CDR2 YYDKDF (reference sequence). The CDR3 runs to 16 residues. The V gene lost 5 bases and the J gene lost 5 bases, with 18 bases spanning the gap. The CDR3 here is CATSRRGGGLTGELFF. As DNA, the CDR3 is TGTGCCACCAGCCGCCGGGGCGGGGGCCTGACCGGGGAGCTGTTTTTT.

This clonotype was counted many times. J is TRBJ2-1 and V is TRBV7-2; possible D gene TRBD1, 6 bases. CDR1 SGHTA and CDR2 FQGNSA come from the germline V gene. With 5 bases removed from V and 7 bases from J, the gap between germline ends came to 24 bases. The CDR3 has 17 residues. The CDR3 loop reads CASSLGGGGPLGNEQFF. The CDR3 DNA is TGTGCCAGCAGCCTAGGGGGTGGGGGACCATTAGGGAATGAGCAGTTCTTC.

A few counts support this clonotype. The genes are TRBV20-1 and TRBJ1-1; 8 positions match TRBD1. This CDR3 is 14 amino acids long. The V and J ends lost 2 bases and 3 bases, in that order; junction bases with no gene match: 5. Per germline, CDR1 DFQATT and CDR2 SNEGSKA (reference sequence). CDR3 in DNA: TGCAGTGCTAGAAGTTACAGGGGGGACACTGAAGCTTTCTTT. As protein: CSARSYRGDTEAFF.

This clonotype was found many times. This rearrangement joins TRBV20-1 to TRBJ2-2; D unresolved. The CDR3 loop spans 12 amino acids. V dropped 4 bases and J dropped 0 bases, with 3 bases sitting between them. CDR1 and CDR2 from the germline V gene are DFQATT and SNEGSKA (reference sequence). DNA for the CDR3: TGCAGTGCTAATCCGAACACCGGGGAGCTGTTTTTT. As protein: CSANPNTGELFF.

This clonotype was observed at least ten times. The chain employs TRBV7-2 and TRBJ1-1, with 7 bases aligning to TRBD1. The germline CDR1 and CDR2 sequences are SGHTA and FQGNSA. The CDR3 is made up of 14 amino acids. The V gene end was trimmed by 5 bases and the J gene end by 6 bases; junction bases not matched to a gene: 9. CDR3 in DNA: TGTGCCAGCAGCCGACGACAGGGTGGGGCTGAAGCTTTCTTT. It specifies CASSRRQGGAEAFF.

This clonotype was found a few times. The chain joins TRBV5-1 to TRBJ1-1; 7 nucleotides line up with TRBD1. The germline V gene has CDR1 SGHRS and CDR2 YFSETQ. The V segment lost 3 bases and the J segment 1 base; nucleotides outside the gene matches: 6. There are 15 residues in the CDR3. CDR3 protein: CASSSRTGRNTEAFF. CDR3 coding DNA: TGCGCCAGCAGCTCCCGGACAGGCCGGAACACTGAAGCTTTCTTT. The variable domain in full, with the rest retrieved from reference TRBV5-1 and TRBJ1-1, is KAGVTQTPRYLIKTRGQQVTLSCSPISGHRSVSWYQQTPGQGLQFLFEYFSETQRNKGNFPGRFSGRQFSNSRSEMNVSTLELGDSALYLCASSSRTGRNTEAFFGQGTRLTVV.

This clonotype was picked up many times. This chain joins TRBV7-8 and TRBJ1-4; 7 bases fit TRBD1. The CDR3 spans 15 residues. The germline CDR1 and CDR2 sequences are SGHVS and FQNEAQ. The ends lost 2 bases at V and 8 bases at J; junction bases unmatched: 8. The CDR3 loop is CASSLTETGYEKLFF. CDR3 bases: TGTGCCAGCAGCTTAACGGAGACAGGGTACGAAAAACTGTTTTTT.

At least ten counts were recorded for this clonotype. The chain combines TRBV7-2 with TRBJ2-7; the match to TRBD1 covers 8 bases. Germline-derived CDR1 and CDR2 are SGHTA and FQGNSA. This CDR3 contains 18 residues. Trimming took 0 bases from V and 4 from J; bases not matched to a gene: 14. The chain's CDR3 is CASSLAPPWTGKEYEQYF. CDR3 sequence (DNA): TGTGCCAGCAGCTTAGCCCCCCCATGGACAGGGAAGGAGTACGAGCAGTACTTC. Complete variable domain (other parts from reference TRBV7-2 and TRBJ2-7): GAGVSQSPSNKVTEKGKDVELRCDPISGHTALYWYRQSLGQGLEFLIYFQGNSAPDKSGLPSDRFSAERTGGSVSTLTIQRTQQEDSAVYLCASSLAPPWTGKEYEQYFGPGTRLTVT.

This chain links TRBV6-2 or TRBV6-3 with TRBJ1-2, with TRBD1 matching 8 bases. The length of the CDR3 is 13 residues. Trimming at V came to 0 bases and at J to 10 bases, leaving 4 bases not matched to a gene. Germline V gene lookup returns CDR1 MNHEY and CDR2 SVGEGT. The CDR3 loop is CASSYSWTGIYTF. In DNA, the CDR3 is TGTGCCAGCAGTTACTCTTGGACAGGGATCTACACCTTC.

This clonotype was counted at least ten times. The CDR3 protein is CASSLVGRSYNEQFF. The CDR3 DNA reads TGTGCCAGCAGCTTAGTCGGCCGTTCCTACAATGAGCAGTTCTTC. This rearrangement joins TRBV11-2 to TRBJ2-1; D remains ambiguous. Germline CDR1 reads SGHAT; CDR2 reads FQNNGV. The V end lost 1 base, the J end lost 1 base, and 8 bases lay between the germline ends. This CDR3 spans 15 amino acids.

The chain uses TRBV7-2 and TRBJ1-5; D may be TRBD1 (6 bases). Germline V gene lookup returns CDR1 SGHTA and CDR2 FQGNSA. V lost 3 bases, J lost 7 bases, and 10 bases lay in between. This CDR3 is 13 amino acids long. The CDR3 region is CASSLDRQQPQHF. The CDR3 nucleotides are TGTGCCAGCAGCTTGGACAGACAACAGCCCCAGCATTTT.

CDR3 nucleotide sequence: TGTGCCATCAGCGCCGGGGGAGGCGGAGAGACCCAGTACTTC. This gives the protein CAISAGGGGETQYF. The rearrangement uses TRBV10-3 and TRBJ2-5; tentative D call: TRBD2 (6 bases). Per the germline V gene, CDR1 is ENHRY and CDR2 is SYGVKD. The ends were cut back, 6 bases at V and 4 bases at J, with 15 bases in the middle. The CDR3 runs 14 residues.

This clonotype was detected ten times or more. The chain carries TRBV29-1 and TRBJ1-6; the match to TRBD1 covers 9 bases. The junction had 6 bases not matched to a gene; V was cut back by 7 bases and J by 8 bases. The CDR3 length is 13 residues. Germline CDR1 and CDR2: SQVTM and ANQGSEA. This CDR3 is CSARDRADSPLHF. For the CDR3, the DNA is TGCAGCGCCCGGGACAGGGCGGATTCACCCCTCCACTTT.